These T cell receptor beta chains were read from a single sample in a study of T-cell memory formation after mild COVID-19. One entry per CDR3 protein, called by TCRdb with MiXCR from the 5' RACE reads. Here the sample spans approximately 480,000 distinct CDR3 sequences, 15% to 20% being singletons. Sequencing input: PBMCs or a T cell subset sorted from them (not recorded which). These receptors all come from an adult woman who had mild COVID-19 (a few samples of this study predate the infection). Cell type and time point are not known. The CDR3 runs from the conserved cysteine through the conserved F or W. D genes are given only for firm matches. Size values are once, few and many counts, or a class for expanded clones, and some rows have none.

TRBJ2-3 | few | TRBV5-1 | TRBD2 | CASSLGGLVTDTQYF | TGCGCCAGCAGCTTGGGAGGACTAGTCACAGATACGCAGTATTTT
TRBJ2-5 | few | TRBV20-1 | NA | CSARDSWLAETQYF | TGCAGTGCTAGAGATTCCTGGCTAGCCGAGACCCAGTACTTC
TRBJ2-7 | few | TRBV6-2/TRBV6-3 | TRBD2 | CASKRGSSYEQYF | TGTGCCAGCAAGCGGGGAAGCTCCTACGAGCAGTACTTC
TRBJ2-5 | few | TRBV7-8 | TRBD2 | CASSLVPAGEQETQYF | TGTGCCAGCAGCTTAGTCCCAGCGGGGGAACAAGAGACCCAGTACTTC
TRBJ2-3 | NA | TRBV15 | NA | CATSIRLVSSTDTQYF | TGTGCCACCAGCATCCGACTGGTTTCTAGCACAGATACGCAGTATTTT
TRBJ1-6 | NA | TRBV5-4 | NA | CASSLQGFPPLHF | TGTGCCAGCAGCTTACAGGGTTTCCCACCCCTCCACTTT
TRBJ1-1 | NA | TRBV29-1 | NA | CSAFWGNTEAFF | TGCAGCGCCTTCTGGGGGAACACTGAAGCTTTCTTT
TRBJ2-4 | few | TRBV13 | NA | CASSPSRERKNIQYF | TGTGCCAGCAGCCCCAGCCGGGAGAGAAAAAACATTCAGTACTTC
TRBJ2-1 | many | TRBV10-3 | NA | CAISDRDYNEQFF | TGTGCCATCAGTGACCGCGATTACAATGAGCAGTTCTTC
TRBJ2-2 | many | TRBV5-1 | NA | CASRLATNTGELFF | TGCGCCAGCAGGTTAGCTACAAACACCGGGGAGCTGTTTTTT
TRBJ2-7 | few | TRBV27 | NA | CASSLRAFRYEQYF | TGTGCCAGCAGTTTAAGGGCCTTTCGTTACGAGCAGTACTTC
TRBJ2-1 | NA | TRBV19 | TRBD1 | CASSILFGQGDNEQFF | TGTGCCAGTAGTATTTTGTTCGGACAGGGAGACAATGAGCAGTTCTTC
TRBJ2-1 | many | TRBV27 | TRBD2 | CASSPPLAGHNEQFF | TGTGCCAGCAGTCCGCCACTAGCGGGACACAATGAGCAGTTCTTC
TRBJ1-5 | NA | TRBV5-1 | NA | CASSSTGLWNQPQHF | TGCGCCAGCAGCTCAACAGGGTTGTGGAATCAGCCCCAGCATTTT
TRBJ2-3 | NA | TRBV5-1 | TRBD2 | CASSLVAGTSSNTQYF | TGCGCCAGCAGCTTGGTTGCCGGGACTAGCTCTAATACGCAGTATTTT
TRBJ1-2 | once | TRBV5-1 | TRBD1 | CASSVGQGEDYGYTF | TGCGCCAGCAGCGTCGGACAGGGTGAGGACTATGGCTACACCTTC
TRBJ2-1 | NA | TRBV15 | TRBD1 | CATSFGQGNSEQFF | TGTGCCACCAGCTTCGGACAGGGGAATAGTGAGCAGTTCTTC
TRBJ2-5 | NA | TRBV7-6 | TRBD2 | CASSLGLAGGSGHQETQYF | TGTGCCAGCAGCTTAGGCCTCGCGGGAGGATCGGGCCACCAAGAGACCCAGTACTTC
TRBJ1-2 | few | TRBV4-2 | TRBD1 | CASSPFDRDSYGYTF | TGTGCCAGCAGCCCTTTTGACCGGGACAGCTATGGCTACACCTTC
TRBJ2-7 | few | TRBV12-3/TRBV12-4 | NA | CASSRIQGYEQYF | TGTGCCAGCAGTCGTATACAGGGTTACGAGCAGTACTTC